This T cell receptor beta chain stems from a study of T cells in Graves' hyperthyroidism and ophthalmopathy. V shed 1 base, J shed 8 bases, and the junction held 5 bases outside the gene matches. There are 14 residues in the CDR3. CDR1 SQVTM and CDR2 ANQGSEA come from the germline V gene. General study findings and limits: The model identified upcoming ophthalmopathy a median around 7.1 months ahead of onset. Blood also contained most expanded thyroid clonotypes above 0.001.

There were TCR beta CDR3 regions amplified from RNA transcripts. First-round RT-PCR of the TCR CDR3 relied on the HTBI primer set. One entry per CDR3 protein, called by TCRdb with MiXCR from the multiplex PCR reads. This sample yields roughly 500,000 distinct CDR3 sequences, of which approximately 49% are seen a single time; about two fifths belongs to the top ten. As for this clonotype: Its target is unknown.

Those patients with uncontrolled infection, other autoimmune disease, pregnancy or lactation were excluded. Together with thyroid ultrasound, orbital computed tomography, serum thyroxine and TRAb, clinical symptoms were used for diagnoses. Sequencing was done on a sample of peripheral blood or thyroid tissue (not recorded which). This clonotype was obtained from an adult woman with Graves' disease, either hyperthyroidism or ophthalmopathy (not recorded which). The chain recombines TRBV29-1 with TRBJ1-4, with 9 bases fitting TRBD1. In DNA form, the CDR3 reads TGCAGCGTTGAAGTTACAGGGGGCTGGGAAAAACTGTTTTTT. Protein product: CSVEVTGGWEKLFF. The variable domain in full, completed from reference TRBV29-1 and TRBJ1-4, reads SAVISQKPSRDICQRGTSLTIQCQVDSQVTMMFWYRQQPGQSLTLIATANQGSEATYESGFVIDKFPISRPNLTFSTLTVSNMSPEDSSIYLCSVEVTGGWEKLFFGSGTQLSVL.